These 2 T cell receptor beta chains were sequenced from one sample in a study of blood T cells in healthy people across ages. Sample-barcoded 5' priming and a J-beta primer mix drove a second PCR of about 6 to 12 cycles. TCRdb itself ran the 5' RACE reads through MiXCR, one entry per CDR3 protein. The table has some 890,000 distinct CDR3 sequences, 25% to 35% seen once; the top ten hold approximately 10%. The same data also went into a second study, on T cells of mothers and their children.

The sequenced sample consisted of blood. These receptor sequences come from a woman in her 40s in good health.

The chain carries TRBV12-3 or TRBV12-4 and TRBJ1-5, with unresolved D. CDR3 length: 12 residues. Trimming pared 0 bases from V and 7 bases from J, leaving 4 bases between. The CDR3 nucleotides are TGTGCCAGCAGTTTAGCTCGACAGCCCCAGCATTTT. The encoded protein is CASSLARQPQHF.

This clonotype has just a few counts. The chain employs TRBV11-2 and TRBJ1-2, with D tentatively TRBD1 (5 bases). The V and J ends lost 3 bases and 4 bases respectively, with 12 bases between them. Germline-derived CDR1 and CDR2 are SGHAT and FQNNGV. This CDR3 has 14 residues. CDR3 protein: CASSFPGSTYGYTF. CDR3 nucleotide sequence: TGTGCCAGCAGCTTTCCAGGGTCGACCTATGGCTACACCTTC. Full variable domain (rest looked up from reference TRBV11-2 and TRBJ1-2): EAGVAQSPRYKIIEKRQSVAFWCNPISGHATLYWYQQILGQGPKLLIQFQNNGVVDDSQLPKDRFSAERLKGVDSTLKIQPAKLEDSAVYLCASSFPGSTYGYTFGSGTRLTVV.